This T cell receptor beta chain was identified in a study of breast tumors, draining lymph nodes, adjacent tissues. The CDR3 is 13 residues long. Germline values: CDR1 SGHTA, CDR2 FQGNSA. With 2 bases removed from V and 4 bases from J, the gap between germline ends came to 7 bases. From the multiplex PCR reads, TCRdb called clonotypes with MiXCR, one entry per CDR3 protein. The table has about 130,000 distinct CDR3 sequences, around 20% seen once. The lymph nodes were axillary draining lymph nodes from breast cancer patients. This clonotype was picked up many times. Sequenced input: axillary lymph node tissue. The V call is TRBV7-2, the J call TRBJ2-3; D gene unclear. The clonotype comes from a female donor with breast cancer. Some clones in this sample may be carry-over from other donors' samples. The CDR3 bases are TGTGCCAGCAGCTTATTCGTTGCAGATACGCAGTATTTT. Amino acids: CASSLFVADTQYF.